What follows are 29 T cell receptor beta chains derived from one specimen sequenced in a study of early T cells in non-severe SARS-CoV-2 infection. In TCRdb, the 5' RACE reads were re-called with MiXCR into one record per CDR3 protein. Seen here are roughly 72,000 distinct CDR3 sequences, 9.5% to 15% observed once, and the top ten hold roughly 2.6%. Source: whole blood, taken at baseline. All receptors derive from an adult who was a healthcare worker with PCR-confirmed SARS-CoV-2 infection or an uninfected control (not recorded which).

This clonotype came up a few times. The J gene is TRBJ2-2, the V gene TRBV29-1; D is ambiguous. Trimming stripped 2 bases from V and 4 bases from J, with 11 bases between. CDR1 is SQVTM and CDR2 is ANQGSEA in the germline V gene. The CDR3 has 14 residues. CDR3 residues: CSVESGVTTGELFF. Here the CDR3 DNA reads TGCAGCGTTGAAAGTGGAGTTACCACCGGGGAGCTGTTTTTT.

Ten or more counts support this clonotype. J is TRBJ1-5 and V is TRBV4-3; D may be TRBD1 (5 bases). The CDR3 covers 15 residues. Between the trimmed V and J ends, which lost 1 base and 3 bases, there was a span of 10 bases. Germline lookup yields CDR1 LGHNA and CDR2 YSLEER. CDR3 loop: CASSQGSGSNQPQHF. CDR3 DNA: TGCGCCAGCAGCCAAGGCTCAGGGTCCAATCAGCCCCAGCATTTT.

This clonotype has at least ten counts. The rearrangement links TRBV7-2 to TRBJ2-6; the match to TRBD1 covers 7 bases. This CDR3 spans 15 amino acids. V lost 5 bases and J lost 4; bases outside the gene matches: 5. Germline CDR1 and CDR2: SGHTA and FQGNSA. The CDR3 sequence: CASSDRVVGANVLTF. The CDR3 DNA follows: TGTGCCAGCAGCGACAGGGTGGTGGGGGCCAACGTCCTGACTTTC.

Only a few counts were recorded for this clonotype. V usage is TRBV20-1 and J usage is TRBJ1-4; no reliable D call. Trimming took 1 base from V and 3 from J, leaving 21 bases between them. From germline, CDR1 is DFQATT and CDR2 SNEGSKA (reference sequence). The CDR3 runs 18 residues. The CDR3 spells CSARAGGKAFSANEKLFF. The CDR3 coding sequence is TGCAGTGCTAGAGCGGGAGGGAAAGCCTTCTCGGCTAATGAAAAACTGTTTTTT.

The chain links TRBV7-6 to TRBJ2-5; 7 bases line up with TRBD1. This CDR3 spans 15 amino acids. V shed 4 bases and J 5 bases; nucleotides not matched to a gene: 10. Germline CDR1 and CDR2: SGHVS and FNYEAQ. CDR3 loop: CASSYTPGQYETQYF. Here the CDR3 DNA reads TGTGCCAGCAGCTATACCCCGGGACAGTACGAGACCCAGTACTTC.

The rearrangement joins TRBV14 to TRBJ2-2; D unclear. CDR3 length: 14 amino acids. Looked up from germline, CDR1 is SGHDN and CDR2 is FVKESK. The ends were cut back, 1 base at V and 1 base at J, with 4 bases in the middle. The CDR3 DNA reads as TGTGCCAGCAGCCAAGTGCTGAACACCGGGGAGCTGTTTTTT. The encoded protein is CASSQVLNTGELFF.

This clonotype was picked up a small number of times. The V gene is TRBV11-2, the J gene TRBJ2-1; D is perhaps TRBD1 (5 bases). CDR1 SGHAT and CDR2 FQNNGV come from the germline V gene. Trimming cost V 5 bases and J 0 bases, with 14 bases left between them. The CDR3 consists of 16 residues. CDR3 loop: CASSLRRQSSYNEQFF. The CDR3 DNA sequence: TGTGCCAGCAGCCTCCGCCGACAGAGCTCCTACAATGAGCAGTTCTTC.

By sample share, this clonotype is medium-sized. The V gene is TRBV20-1, the J gene TRBJ1-2; tentatively, D is TRBD1 (6 bases). The CDR3 consists of 13 residues. Germline V gives CDR1 DFQATT, CDR2 SNEGSKA (reference sequence). Trimming took off 2 bases at V and 10 bases at J, with 17 bases between the two ends. CDR3 sequence: CSARNRVGNDYTF. The CDR3 bases are TGCAGTGCTAGAAACAGGGTTGGCAATGACTACACCTTC.

J is TRBJ1-3 and V is TRBV20-1, with D uncertain. CDR3 length: 16 residues. Trimming took off 2 bases at V and 0 bases at J, with 14 bases between the two ends. In germline, CDR1 is DFQATT, CDR2 SNEGSKA (reference sequence). As DNA, the CDR3 is TGCAGTGCTAGATACCCCCACGGGAGCTCTGGAAACACCATATATTTT. Translated, it gives CSARYPHGSSGNTIYF.

Worth noting for this clonotype: This may be a read error, as it is one base from a much larger clone. This chain links TRBV7-6 with TRBJ2-6; 10 nucleotides line up with TRBD1. This CDR3 comprises 19 residues. CDR1 is SGHVS, CDR2 FNYEAQ, per germline. CDR3 coding DNA: TGTGCCAGCAGCTTAGATCATGGGACAGGGGAGTCTGGGGCCAACGACCTGACTTTC. Residues: CASSLDHGTGESGANDLTF.

This chain uses TRBV5-5 with TRBJ2-1; the match to TRBD1 covers 7 bases. The CDR3 consists of 17 residues. Trimming at V came to 8 bases and at J to 0 bases, leaving 14 bases not matched to a gene. In germline, CDR1 is SGHKS, CDR2 YYEKEE (reference sequence). The CDR3 region has the DNA TGTGCCAGGTGGGACCTGACAGGGTCGAGCTCCTACAATGAGCAGTTCTTC. It is translated as CARWDLTGSSSYNEQFF.

The V gene is TRBV20-1, the J gene TRBJ1-6; no clear D. This CDR3 contains 14 residues. Germline V gives CDR1 DFQATT, CDR2 SNEGSKA (reference sequence). CDR3 protein: CLGQASSYNSPLHF. CDR3 DNA sequence: TGCCTTGGGCAGGCGAGCTCCTATAATTCACCCCTCCACTTT.

The chain has TRBV2 and TRBJ1-6, with a possible D match to TRBD1 (5 bases). CDR3 length equals 12 residues. The ends were cut back, 6 bases at V and 14 bases at J, with 14 bases in the middle. CDR1 and CDR2 from the germline V gene are SNHLY and FYNNEI. The CDR3 DNA follows: TGTGCCAGCAGCTCTGAGGGGCTAGCCCTCCACTTT. It specifies CASSSEGLALHF.

CDR3 bases: TGCAGCGTCCTAGCTGCCTCTGGCTACACCTTC. It encodes CSVLAASGYTF. The V gene is TRBV29-1, the J gene TRBJ1-2; no reliable D call. Looked up from germline, CDR1 is SQVTM and CDR2 is ANQGSEA. There are 11 residues in the CDR3. Trimming took 6 bases from V and 7 from J, leaving 12 bases between them.

This clonotype came up a few times. The chain combines TRBV11-2 with TRBJ2-7; 12 bases fit TRBD2. Germline trimming cut 7 bases from V and 7 bases from J; bases unmatched to any gene: 17. The germline gives CDR1 SGHAT, CDR2 FQNNGV. The CDR3 covers 17 residues. This chain's CDR3 is CASKSLRLAGASMEQYF. The CDR3 nucleotides are TGTGCCAGCAAATCACTGCGACTAGCGGGGGCCTCTATGGAGCAGTACTTC.

The chain is built from TRBV5-6 and TRBJ1-3; tentatively, D is TRBD1 (5 bases). The CDR3 covers 17 residues. V lost 4 bases to trimming and J lost 0 bases, with 17 bases between them. Germline assignment: CDR1 SGHDT and CDR2 YYEEEE. DNA of the CDR3: TGTGCCAGCAGCCCATCGCATGAGGGGACCTCTGGAAACACCATATATTTT. It yields the protein CASSPSHEGTSGNTIYF.

The chain combines TRBV6-2 or TRBV6-3 with TRBJ2-3; 8 positions agree with TRBD1. Germline loops: CDR1 MNHEY, CDR2 SVGEGT. V lost 4 bases to trimming and J lost 2 bases; unmatched junction nucleotides: 5. The CDR3 contains 15 residues. CDR3 sequence reads: CASSSGTGLTDTQYF. CDR3 DNA sequence: TGTGCCAGCAGTTCCGGGACAGGCCTCACAGATACGCAGTATTTT.

V and J are TRBV5-1 and TRBJ2-3; D not certain. CDR1 and CDR2 (germline): SGHRS, YFSETQ. The V end was cut by 0 bases, the J end by 5 bases, with 13 bases between. This CDR3 contains 15 residues. CDR3 amino acids: CASSLAHLLGDTQYF. CDR3 sequence (DNA): TGCGCCAGCAGCTTGGCCCACCTCCTAGGAGATACGCAGTATTTT. Together with reference TRBV5-1 and TRBJ2-3, the CDR3 gives the full variable domain: KAGVTQTPRYLIKTRGQQVTLSCSPISGHRSVSWYQQTPGQGLQFLFEYFSETQRNKGNFPGRFSGRQFSNSRSEMNVSTLELGDSALYLCASSLAHLLGDTQYFGPGTRLTVL.

The V and J genes are TRBV6-5 and TRBJ1-1; unclear D gene. The V gene lost 5 bases and the J gene lost 5 bases, with 9 bases spanning the gap. The CDR3 runs 12 residues. Germline CDR1 reads MNHEY; CDR2 reads SVGAGI. The CDR3 sequence: CASSGVYTEAFF. CDR3 bases: TGTGCCAGCAGTGGGGTTTATACTGAAGCTTTCTTT.

This clonotype was counted a few times. CDR3 sequence (DNA): TGTGCCAGCACCTCAGAATTAGTTAGGAAGGAGACCCAGTACTTC. Translated: CASTSELVRKETQYF. This sequence joins TRBV28 and TRBJ2-5; D remains unclear. Trimming removed 7 bases at V and 5 bases at J, with 20 bases between. Germline V CDR1 and CDR2: MDHEN, SYDVKM. The CDR3 contains 15 residues.

The V gene is TRBV28, the J gene TRBJ2-3, with a tentative D call TRBD2 (5 bases). The CDR3 has 13 amino acids. Germline V gene data show CDR1 as MDHEN and CDR2 as SYDVKM. V was clipped by 4 bases and J by 7 bases, with 12 bases between them. The CDR3 nucleotides are TGTGCCAGCAGTTACGGGGAAGGGAATACGCAGTATTTT. It specifies CASSYGEGNTQYF.

This clonotype was detected only a few times. The rearrangement uses TRBV29-1 and TRBJ1-2; D uncertain. V shed 0 bases and J shed 2 bases, with 7 bases lying between them. Germline CDR1 is SQVTM and CDR2 is ANQGSEA. The CDR3 contains 13 residues. The CDR3 loop reads CSVEDMGNYGYTF. In DNA form, the CDR3 reads TGCAGCGTTGAAGATATGGGGAACTATGGCTACACCTTC.

The V gene is TRBV21-1, the J gene TRBJ2-1. TRBV21-1 is marked as a pseudogene. The CDR3 consists of 13 residues. CDR3 nucleotides: TGTGCCAGCGCGCAGAAAGTGAACAATGAGCAGTTCTTC. Translated, it gives CASAQKVNNEQFF.

Comment on this clonotype: One end of the junction is discordant with germline, which a read error may explain. The V and J genes are TRBV18 and TRBJ1-6, with D unclear. The CDR3 spans 14 residues. CDR1 is KGHSH, CDR2 LQKENI, per germline. CDR3 in DNA: TGTGTCAGCTCACTTTCGGAAGGTTATTCACCCCTCCACTTT. The encoded protein is CVSSLSEGYSPLHF.

The chain is built from TRBV11-2 and TRBJ2-5, with 7 bases that match TRBD2. CDR1 and CDR2 (germline): SGHAT, FQNNGV. The V gene end was trimmed by 5 bases and the J gene end by 2 bases; junction bases not matched to a gene: 11. The CDR3 is made up of 16 amino acids. The CDR3 DNA follows: TGTGCCAGCAGCAAAGGGAGGGGAGGGGCTCAAGAGACCCAGTACTTC. It encodes CASSKGRGGAQETQYF.

This clonotype was seen a few times. J is TRBJ2-3 and V is TRBV29-1; D ambiguous. V lost 4 bases and J 3 bases, leaving 8 bases between the germline ends. This CDR3 contains 12 residues. Germline values: CDR1 SQVTM, CDR2 ANQGSEA. The CDR3 nucleotides read TGCAGCGTTGGGCAGCGAACAGATACGCAGTATTTT. This sequence encodes CSVGQRTDTQYF.

The V and J genes are TRBV20-1 and TRBJ1-2; D is uncertain. With 2 bases removed from V and 0 bases from J, the gap between germline ends came to 7 bases. This CDR3 is 13 amino acids long. Germline V CDR1 and CDR2: DFQATT, SNEGSKA (reference sequence). The CDR3 loop is CSARRPANYGYTF. CDR3 bases: TGCAGTGCTAGAAGGCCAGCTAACTATGGCTACACCTTC.

Only a few counts were recorded for this clonotype. This chain joins TRBV5-1 and TRBJ2-7; D perhaps matches TRBD1 (5 bases). In germline, CDR1 is SGHRS, CDR2 YFSETQ. V lost 4 bases and J 3 bases, leaving 17 bases between the germline ends. This CDR3 region has 15 residues. CDR3 DNA: TGCGCCAGCAGCCTGGCAGGTCCGGACATCTACGAGCAGTACTTC. Its translation is CASSLAGPDIYEQYF.

The chain combines TRBV24-1 with TRBJ2-2; D unresolved. V was cut by 0 bases and J by 4 bases, with 5 bases left in between. The CDR3 is made up of 14 amino acids. CDR1 KGHDR and CDR2 SFDVKD come from the germline V gene. The CDR3 here is CATSDLASTGELFF. As DNA, the CDR3 is TGTGCCACCAGTGATTTGGCGTCCACCGGGGAGCTGTTTTTT.